This T cell receptor (beta chain) was documented in a study of T cell changes during pregnancy in multiple sclerosis. Clones were sequenced by immunoSEQ multiplex PCR, and TCRdb holds only the in-frame ones, with some missing. The table lists under 95,000 clones, about 93% of them singletons. Per the germline V gene, CDR1 is MNHNS and CDR2 is SASEGT. Trimming pared 1 base from V and 0 bases from J, leaving 6 bases between. This CDR3 contains 14 residues. The sample consisted of peripheral blood, taken in the second trimester of pregnancy. This clonotype was obtained from a female donor in good health, enrolled as a control in a pregnancy study. The rearrangement joins TRBV6-1 to TRBJ1-1; D is unclear. This CDR3 reads CASSEGRMNTEAFF. For the CDR3, the DNA is TGTGCCAGCAGTGAAGGCAGGATGAACACTGAAGCTTTCTTT.